This TCR beta chain was identified during a study of T-cell memory formation after mild COVID-19. The study's findings and limits: Confirmation was lacking for SARS-CoV-2 specificity of second-wave clones that peaked on day 37.

TCRdb recomputed calls from the 5' RACE reads with MiXCR, one row per CDR3 protein. The table records roughly 450,000 distinct CDR3 sequences, more than 15% of them present only once. Trimming stripped 0 bases from V and 7 bases from J, with 20 bases between. Germline values: CDR1 MGHRA, CDR2 YSYEKL. The CDR3 has 17 amino acids. This clonotype was seen many times. Its specificity is not known. The chain uses TRBV4-1 and TRBJ2-3; perhaps TRBD2 as D (7 bases). The material sequenced was PBMCs or a T cell subset sorted from them (not recorded which). The sequence derives from a young man who had mild COVID-19 (a few samples of this study predate the infection). Cell type and time point are not known. The CDR3 DNA reads as TGCGCCAGCAGCCAAGAGAATCGGGAGGCAGGGGAATATACGCAGTATTTT. Translation gives CASSQENREAGEYTQYF.